This TCR beta chain was sequenced in a study of CD8 T cells in Susac syndrome. As for the study in general: Among the Susac syndrome patients who underwent sequencing, roughly six had clinically active disease, while 8 or 9 of them were in remission. Study-wide points: The CD4+ T cell repertoires of Susac syndrome were found to show no clonal expansion.

To note about this clonotype: Its antigen is not identified.

CDR3 length equals 16 residues. Germline trimming cut 4 bases from V and 6 bases from J; bases unmatched to any gene: 6. Germline CDR1 LGHNA, CDR2 YSLEER. Random hexamers were used to reverse transcribe about 0.5 to 1 ug of RNA. The amplification used immunoSEQ multiplex PCR on TCR beta CDR3; it spanned 54 Vbeta and 13 Jbeta. Each CDR3 protein gets one entry after TCRdb re-called the immunoSEQ multiplex PCR reads with MiXCR. Of over 150,000 distinct CDR3 sequences listed, around 94% are singletons. TCR beta was sequenced from blood CD8+ and CD4+ T cells. Material for sequencing was CD4+ T cells from PBMCs. The TCR was taken from a human donor with Susac syndrome. The gene calls are TRBV4-3 and TRBJ2-3; 14 bases match TRBD2. The CDR3 DNA sequence: TGCGCCAGCAGCCTCGGACTAGCGGGAGGTATCGATACGCAGTATTTT. This gives the protein CASSLGLAGGIDTQYF.